The rows below give T cell receptor beta chains drawn from one sample of a study of T cell responses to AZD1222 COVID-19 vaccine. TCRdb's copy holds only in-frame clones and misses some; the assay was immunoSEQ multiplex PCR. Here the sample spans about 100,000 clones, roughly 86% being singletons. Here the sequenced sample was peripheral blood, taken on day 0 of AZD1222 vaccination. The receptors originated from an adult in good health. Both conserved end residues are part of each CDR3. The D gene is left open where the match is weak. The listing skips clone size in some rows; elsewhere it reads once, few, many or a size class.

>NA|TRBV28|TRBJ1-3|NA
CASRISDTSGNTIYF
TGTGCCAGCAGGATTTCAGACACCTCTGGAAACACCATATATTTT
>NA|TRBV5-1|TRBJ1-1|NA
CASSLEGIMNTEAFF
TGCGCCAGCAGCTTGGAAGGGATTATGAACACTGAAGCTTTCTTT
>NA|TRBV18|TRBJ1-1|NA
CASGQGLNTEAFF
TGTGCCAGCGGGCAGGGCCTGAACACTGAAGCTTTCTTT
>NA|TRBV9|TRBJ1-2|NA
CASSSRTGWTF
TGTGCCAGCAGCTCTCGCACAGGGTGGACCTTC
>NA|TRBV3-1/TRBV3-2|TRBJ1-1|NA
CASSPEIGQINTEAFF
TGTGCCAGCAGCCCCGAGATTGGACAAATTAACACTGAAGCTTTCTTT
>NA|TRBV27|TRBJ1-6|NA
CASSLNQGSSPLHF
TGTGCCAGCAGTTTAAACCAGGGGTCCTCACCCCTCCACTTT
>NA|TRBV7-9|TRBJ2-7|TRBD2
CASSLPRTVGPAGDKAQYF
TGTGCCAGCAGCTTACCCCGTACGGTCGGGCCAGCGGGAGATAAGGCGCAGTACTTC
>NA|TRBV6-5|TRBJ2-1|TRBD1
CASSSTPGQAINEQFF
TGTGCCAGCAGTTCGACTCCGGGACAGGCGATAAATGAGCAGTTCTTC
>NA|TRBV30|TRBJ1-2|NA
CAWTDRFLNYGYTF
TGTGCCTGGACAGACAGGTTCCTTAACTATGGCTACACCTTC
>once|TRBV29-1|TRBJ1-1|NA
CSVCRGKDTEAFF
TGCAGCGTGTGCAGGGGAAAGGACACTGAAGCTTTCTTT
>NA|TRBV5-3|TRBJ1-2|NA
CARSFQRGRGALNYGYTF
TGTGCCAGAAGCTTTCAACGTGGTCGGGGAGCGCTTAACTATGGCTACACCTTC
>NA|TRBV6-5|TRBJ1-5|NA
CASSGQYSNQPQHF
TGTGCCAGCAGCGGACAGTATAGCAATCAGCCCCAGCATTTT
>NA|TRBV19|TRBJ2-1|NA
CASSQLSYNEQFF
TGTGCCAGTAGTCAACTCTCCTACAATGAGCAGTTCTTC
>NA|TRBV6-5|TRBJ2-3|TRBD2
CASSYLSREGTDTQYF
TGTGCCAGCAGTTACCTTTCGCGGGAGGGAACAGATACGCAGTATTTT
>NA|TRBV7-2|TRBJ1-1|TRBD1
CASSFKGAQGEAFF
TGTGCCAGCAGCTTCAAGGGGGCGCAGGGTGAAGCTTTCTTT
>NA|TRBV5-1|TRBJ1-5|TRBD1
CASSIGQGNQPQHF
TGCGCCAGCAGTATCGGACAGGGCAATCAGCCCCAGCATTTT
>NA|TRBV12-3/TRBV12-4|TRBJ1-4|NA
CASRERGPQKLFF
TGTGCCAGCAGGGAAAGGGGCCCCCAAAAACTGTTTTTT
>NA|TRBV7-9|TRBJ1-5|NA
CASSRMTGDSNQPQHF
TGTGCCAGCAGCCGCATGACGGGGGATAGCAATCAGCCCCAGCATTTT
>NA|TRBV30|TRBJ2-3|TRBD2
CAWTTSGAGDTQYF
TGTGCCTGGACTACTAGCGGGGCGGGAGATACGCAGTATTTT
>NA|TRBV5-1|TRBJ2-1|NA
CASSPNEGEQFF
TGCGCCAGCAGTCCTAATGAGGGTGAGCAGTTCTTC
>NA|TRBV10-3|TRBJ1-1|NA
CAISEGAGDEAFF
TGTGCCATCAGTGAAGGGGCAGGGGATGAAGCTTTCTTT
>NA|TRBV28|TRBJ2-2|NA
CASSLGVNTGELFF
TGTGCCAGCAGTTTAGGGGTTAACACCGGGGAGCTGTTTTTT
>few|TRBV7-2|TRBJ1-1|TRBD1
CASSLDPRDRGFNTEAFF
TGTGCCAGCAGCTTAGACCCCCGGGACAGGGGCTTTAACACTGAAGCTTTCTTT
>NA|TRBV5-4|TRBJ1-4|TRBD1
CASSLDRGREKLFF
TGTGCCAGCAGCTTGGACAGGGGAAGGGAAAAACTGTTTTTT
>NA|TRBV14|TRBJ1-3|TRBD1
CASSHHRGSGNTIYF
TGTGCCAGCAGCCACCACAGGGGGTCTGGAAACACCATATATTTT
>NA|TRBV18|TRBJ2-6|NA
CASSPINSGANVLTF
TGTGCCAGCTCACCAATTAACTCTGGGGCCAACGTCCTGACTTTC
>once|TRBV5-4|TRBJ2-7|NA
CASSLAGQRPREQYF
TGTGCCAGCAGCTTGGCCGGGCAGCGCCCCAGGGAGCAGTACTTC
>NA|TRBV23-1|TRBJ1-5|NA
CASTPPPQPQHF
TGCGCCAGCACCCCACCGCCTCAGCCCCAGCATTTT
>NA|TRBV10-3|TRBJ2-5|NA
CATRREETQYF
TGTGCCACTCGGCGCGAGGAGACCCAGTACTTC
>once|TRBV4-2|TRBJ2-7|TRBD2
CASSQGAGRGGGEQYF
TGTGCCAGCAGCCAAGGGGCCGGGAGGGGAGGAGGGGAGCAGTACTTC
>NA|TRBV27|TRBJ2-3|NA
CASSLSDGEMSDTQYF
TGTGCCAGCAGTTTATCAGACGGGGAGATGTCAGATACGCAGTATTTT
>NA|TRBV5-1|TRBJ1-2|NA
CASSSTIGASNYGYTF
TGCGCCAGCAGCTCGACCATAGGGGCCTCCAACTATGGCTACACCTTC
>NA|TRBV27|TRBJ2-7|NA
CASSSRAMLSYEQYF
TGTGCCAGCAGTTCCCGGGCCATGCTCTCCTACGAGCAGTACTTC
>NA|TRBV6-5|TRBJ1-2|NA
CASGGGSSYGYTF
TGTGCCAGCGGGGGTGGAAGTAGCTATGGCTACACCTTC
>NA|TRBV5-5|TRBJ2-7|NA
CASSLASGGTYEQYF
TGTGCCAGCAGCTTGGCCTCAGGGGGGACCTACGAGCAGTACTTC
>NA|TRBV28|TRBJ1-5|TRBD1
CASSPGTGGWGQPQHF
TGTGCCAGCAGTCCGGGGACAGGGGGCTGGGGTCAGCCCCAGCATTTT
>NA|TRBV7-9|TRBJ2-1|TRBD1
CASITDRGPPEQFF
TGTGCCAGCATCACTGACAGGGGACCCCCCGAGCAGTTCTTC
>NA|TRBV6-5|TRBJ2-7|TRBD2
CASTRPGLAAEQYF
TGTGCCAGCACCCGTCCTGGACTAGCGGCCGAGCAGTACTTC
>few|TRBV10-2|TRBJ1-5|NA
CASSDRALQPQHF
TGCGCCAGCAGTGATCGTGCGCTTCAGCCCCAGCATTTT
>NA|TRBV10-3|TRBJ2-3|TRBD2
CAIKAGGLSDTQYF
TGTGCCATCAAGGCGGGAGGGCTGTCGGATACGCAGTATTTT
>NA|TRBV6-2/TRBV6-3|TRBJ2-7|NA
CASSYSRPLRRGEQYF
TGTGCCAGCAGTTACTCGAGACCCCTTCGACGAGGCGAGCAGTACTTC
>NA|TRBV5-1|TRBJ1-2|NA
CASSPGGETFLGGYTF
TGCGCCAGCAGCCCCGGGGGGGAGACTTTTCTCGGTGGCTACACCTTC
>NA|TRBV6-5|TRBJ2-7|NA
CASSYWGSGTYEQYF
TGTGCCAGCAGTTACTGGGGATCAGGGACCTACGAGCAGTACTTC
>NA|TRBV6-2/TRBV6-3|TRBJ2-2|NA
CASSYSSGLVRHGELFF
TGTGCCAGCAGTTACTCGAGCGGATTAGTACGTCACGGGGAGCTGTTTTTT
>NA|TRBV5-8|TRBJ1-5|NA
CASSLMGGSNQPQHF
TGTGCCAGCAGCCTGATGGGGGGGAGCAATCAGCCCCAGCATTTT
>NA|TRBV7-6|TRBJ2-7|TRBD1
CASSLGPTGDYEQYF
TGTGCCAGCAGCTTAGGACCAACAGGGGACTACGAGCAGTACTTC
>few|TRBV2|TRBJ2-1|TRBD2
CASTSRLAGEGEQFF
TGTGCCAGCACCTCCCGACTAGCGGGAGAAGGTGAGCAGTTCTTC